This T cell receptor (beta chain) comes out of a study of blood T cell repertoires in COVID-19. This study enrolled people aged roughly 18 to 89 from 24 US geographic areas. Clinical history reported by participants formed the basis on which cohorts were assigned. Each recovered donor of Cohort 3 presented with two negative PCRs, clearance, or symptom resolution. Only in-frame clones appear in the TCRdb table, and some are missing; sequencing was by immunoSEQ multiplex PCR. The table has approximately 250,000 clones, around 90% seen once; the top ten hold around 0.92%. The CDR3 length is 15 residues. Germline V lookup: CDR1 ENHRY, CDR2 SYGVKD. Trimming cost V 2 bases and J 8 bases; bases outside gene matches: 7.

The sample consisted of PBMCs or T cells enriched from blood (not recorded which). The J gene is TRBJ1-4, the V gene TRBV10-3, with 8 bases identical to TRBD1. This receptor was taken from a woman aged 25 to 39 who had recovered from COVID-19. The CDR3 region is CAISEPDRDHEKLFF. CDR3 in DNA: TGTGCCATCAGTGAGCCGGACAGGGATCACGAAAAACTGTTTTTT.